A selection of T cell receptor beta chains follows, all from one sample in a study of tumor-infiltrating lymphocytes in primary liver carcinoma. From the multiplex PCR reads, TCRdb called clonotypes with MiXCR, one entry per CDR3 protein. Of approximately 320,000 distinct CDR3 sequences listed, roughly three fifths are singletons. What was sequenced was peripheral blood. These TCRs come from a woman aged 25 to 39 with primary liver carcinoma and hepatitis B virus infection. Each CDR3 is given without its conserved first and last residue. The D gene is left open where the match is weak.

v_gene: TRBV30
d_gene: TRBD2
j_gene: TRBJ2-3
CDR3aa: AWSRSYSSGNTDTQY

v_gene: TRBV11-2
d_gene: TRBD2
j_gene: TRBJ2-3
CDR3aa: ASSLSGRRADTRY

v_gene: TRBV7-9
d_gene: TRBD2
j_gene: TRBJ2-7
CDR3aa: ANSRVLAGGNEQY

v_gene: TRBV6-1
d_gene: .
j_gene: TRBJ2-7
CDR3aa: ASSDVGLSYEQY

v_gene: TRBV5-8
d_gene: TRBD1
j_gene: TRBJ2-3
CDR3aa: ASSPGTGTTETQY

v_gene: TRBV5-4
d_gene: .
j_gene: TRBJ2-2
CDR3aa: ASSLGGDIVTGELF

v_gene: TRBV6-2/TRBV6-3
d_gene: .
j_gene: TRBJ2-7
CDR3aa: ASSYGQRYEQY

v_gene: TRBV12-3/TRBV12-4
d_gene: .
j_gene: TRBJ2-5
CDR3aa: ASSLGKGQETQY

v_gene: TRBV4-1
d_gene: .
j_gene: TRBJ2-3
CDR3aa: ASSQGTGGHTDTQY

v_gene: TRBV9
d_gene: .
j_gene: TRBJ2-7
CDR3aa: ASSGQRDEQY

v_gene: TRBV29-1
d_gene: TRBD1
j_gene: TRBJ2-2
CDR3aa: SVGVQGVNTGELF

v_gene: TRBV29-1
d_gene: .
j_gene: TRBJ2-1
CDR3aa: SVDRTARNEHL

v_gene: TRBV11-2
d_gene: TRBD2
j_gene: TRBJ2-7
CDR3aa: ASSLPRAGEIHERY

v_gene: TRBV29-1
d_gene: .
j_gene: TRBJ1-4
CDR3aa: NVAASTGGSKLF

v_gene: TRBV6-5
d_gene: .
j_gene: TRBJ1-1
CDR3aa: VSSYLTAAGLSTEAF

v_gene: TRBV7-8
d_gene: .
j_gene: TRBJ2-6
CDR3aa: ASSPGYRSGPSGANVLT

v_gene: TRBV29-1
d_gene: .
j_gene: TRBJ2-2
CDR3aa: SVPTPGITGELL

v_gene: TRBV15
d_gene: TRBD2
j_gene: TRBJ2-2
CDR3aa: ATSHPPGLAGSPGELF

v_gene: TRBV12-3/TRBV12-4
d_gene: TRBD1
j_gene: TRBJ2-5
CDR3aa: ASSLRRKGAIGQETQY

v_gene: TRBV28
d_gene: .
j_gene: TRBJ2-4
CDR3aa: ASSSSADRLENIQY

v_gene: TRBV10-3
d_gene: TRBD2
j_gene: TRBJ2-1
CDR3aa: AISETGGIDNEQF

v_gene: TRBV6-5
d_gene: TRBD1
j_gene: TRBJ2-3
CDR3aa: ASSRQGTHTQY

v_gene: TRBV4-2
d_gene: TRBD2
j_gene: TRBJ2-1
CDR3aa: ASSQDRGLAGTGGTHEQF

v_gene: TRBV11-2
d_gene: .
j_gene: TRBJ2-7
CDR3aa: ASNQTRGRRHEQY

v_gene: TRBV12-3/TRBV12-4
d_gene: TRBD1
j_gene: TRBJ1-4
CDR3aa: ASTRDRAVREKLF

v_gene: TRBV7-9
d_gene: .
j_gene: TRBJ2-1
CDR3aa: ASSLWPLEQF

v_gene: TRBV4-1
d_gene: TRBD1
j_gene: TRBJ2-7
CDR3aa: ASSSGQGAFYEQY

v_gene: TRBV28
d_gene: TRBD1
j_gene: TRBJ2-5
CDR3aa: ASWGDRGRETQY

v_gene: TRBV4-1
d_gene: .
j_gene: TRBJ2-7
CDR3aa: ASSHEQEPYEQY

v_gene: TRBV6-2/TRBV6-3
d_gene: TRBD1
j_gene: TRBJ2-3
CDR3aa: ASSARTGGSTDTQY

v_gene: TRBV12-3/TRBV12-4
d_gene: .
j_gene: TRBJ2-1
CDR3aa: ASSSGGRYNEQF

v_gene: TRBV6-6
d_gene: .
j_gene: TRBJ2-3
CDR3aa: ASSYSWSRGSKDTQY

v_gene: TRBV6-5
d_gene: TRBD1
j_gene: TRBJ2-2
CDR3aa: ASKMAGTGVTGELF

v_gene: TRBV7-9
d_gene: TRBD2
j_gene: TRBJ2-1
CDR3aa: ASSYPSGSSYNEQF

v_gene: TRBV6-1
d_gene: TRBD1
j_gene: TRBJ2-5
CDR3aa: ASSKTGKEEIQY

v_gene: TRBV4-1
d_gene: TRBD1
j_gene: TRBJ2-7
CDR3aa: ASSWGRDRTYEQY

v_gene: TRBV5-4
d_gene: TRBD2
j_gene: TRBJ2-2
CDR3aa: ASSPGLAGGSAVTGELF

v_gene: TRBV11-3
d_gene: .
j_gene: TRBJ2-1
CDR3aa: ASNLSWGASNNEQV

v_gene: TRBV7-9
d_gene: .
j_gene: TRBJ2-7
CDR3aa: ASSLGTNEQY

v_gene: TRBV11-3
d_gene: .
j_gene: TRBJ2-2
CDR3aa: ASSPGGAPGELF

v_gene: TRBV12-3/TRBV12-4
d_gene: .
j_gene: TRBJ1-3
CDR3aa: ASSFSRLGNTIY

v_gene: TRBV4-1
d_gene: TRBD2
j_gene: TRBJ2-1
CDR3aa: ASSRISGSSYNEQF